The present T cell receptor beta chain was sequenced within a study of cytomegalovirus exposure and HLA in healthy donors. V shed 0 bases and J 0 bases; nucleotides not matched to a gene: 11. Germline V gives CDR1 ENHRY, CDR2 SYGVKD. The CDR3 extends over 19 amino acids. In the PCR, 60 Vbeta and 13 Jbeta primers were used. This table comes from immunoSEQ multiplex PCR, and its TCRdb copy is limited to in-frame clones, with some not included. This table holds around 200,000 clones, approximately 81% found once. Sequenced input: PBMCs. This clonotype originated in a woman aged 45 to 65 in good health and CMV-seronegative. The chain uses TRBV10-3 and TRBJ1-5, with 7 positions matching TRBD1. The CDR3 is CAISESAARDSNSNQPQHF. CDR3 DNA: TGTGCCATCAGTGAGTCGGCCGCCCGGGACAGCAATAGCAATCAGCCCCAGCATTTT.